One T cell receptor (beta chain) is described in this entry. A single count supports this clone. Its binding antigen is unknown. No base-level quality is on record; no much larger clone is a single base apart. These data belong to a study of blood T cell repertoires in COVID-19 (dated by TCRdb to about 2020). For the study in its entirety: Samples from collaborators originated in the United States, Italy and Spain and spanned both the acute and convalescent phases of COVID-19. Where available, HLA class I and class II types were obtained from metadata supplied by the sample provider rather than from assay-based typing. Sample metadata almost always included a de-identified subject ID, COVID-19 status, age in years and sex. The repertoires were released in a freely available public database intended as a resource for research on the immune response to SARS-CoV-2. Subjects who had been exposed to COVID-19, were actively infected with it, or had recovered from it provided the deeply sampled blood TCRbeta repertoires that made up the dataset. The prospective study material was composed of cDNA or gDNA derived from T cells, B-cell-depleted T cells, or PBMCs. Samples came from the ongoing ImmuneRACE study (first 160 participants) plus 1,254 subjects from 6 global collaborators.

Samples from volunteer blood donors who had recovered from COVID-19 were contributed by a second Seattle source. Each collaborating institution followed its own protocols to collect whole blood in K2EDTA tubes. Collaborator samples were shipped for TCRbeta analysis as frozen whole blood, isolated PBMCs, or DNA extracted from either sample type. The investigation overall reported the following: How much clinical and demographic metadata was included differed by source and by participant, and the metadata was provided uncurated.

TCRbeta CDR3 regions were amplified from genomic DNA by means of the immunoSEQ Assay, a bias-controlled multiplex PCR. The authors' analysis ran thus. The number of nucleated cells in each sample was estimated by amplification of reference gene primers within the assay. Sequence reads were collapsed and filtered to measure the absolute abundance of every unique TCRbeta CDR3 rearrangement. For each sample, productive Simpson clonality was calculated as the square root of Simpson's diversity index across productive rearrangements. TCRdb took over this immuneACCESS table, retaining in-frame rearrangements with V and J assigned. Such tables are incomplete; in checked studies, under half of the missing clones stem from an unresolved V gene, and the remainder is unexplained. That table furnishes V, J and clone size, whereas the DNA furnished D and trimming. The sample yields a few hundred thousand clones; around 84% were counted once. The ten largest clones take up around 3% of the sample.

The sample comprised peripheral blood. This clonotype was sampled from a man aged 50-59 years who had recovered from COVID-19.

The CDR3: CASSSQFLYEQYF. The nucleotide sequence is given as TGTGCCAGCAGCTCCCAGTTCCTCTACGAGCAGTACTTC. In this chain, TRBV7-2 is recombined with TRBJ2-7; too little of a D gene remains to name it. There are 13 amino acids in the CDR3, from cysteine to phenylalanine inclusive. Here the CDR3 DNA is all that survives: 39 bases in frame from base 1. V and J lose 4 bases and 3 bases, and a span of 10 bases separates them. The germline V gene provides CDR1 SGHTA and CDR2 FQGNSA.